This TCR beta chain was retrieved from a study of identical twins. Regarding the study as a whole: Researchers reported excess low generation probability among twin-shared out-of-frame alpha sequences.

To note about this clonotype: Its antigen remains unidentified.

One entry per CDR3 protein results from TCRdb running MiXCR on the 5' RACE reads. The sample lists 400,000 to 550,000 distinct CDR3 sequences; 22% were seen once. These data were also filed under a second study, of T cells expressing NK-cell markers. In that study: In four donors, dominant clonotypes made up 28.3-60.1% of CD3+CD56-NKG2C+ cells.

Input material: CD4+ T cells sorted from blood. The source of this sequence is a woman aged 18-29 years in good health.

The CDR3 nucleotides read TGTGCCACCAGCAGACCGGGACAGGGAAGCCACGAGCAGTACTTC. Its translation: CATSRPGQGSHEQYF. The chain joins TRBV15 to TRBJ2-7, with TRBD1 matching 9 bases. CDR1 is LNHNV, CDR2 YYDKDF, per germline (reference sequence). J gave up 5 bases and V 2 bases, and 7 bases lay outside the gene matches. The CDR3 consists of 15 residues.